This is a list of T cell receptor beta chains from one sample in a study of control samples from healthy donors and cancer patients. Sequencing was performed with immunoSEQ multiplex PCR; in TCRdb, only in-frame clones are kept and a portion is missing. The table includes 150,000 to 200,000 clones, roughly 90% detected once. The sample consisted of blood. The receptors were gathered from a man aged 25 to 40 in good health. The CDR3 runs from the conserved cysteine through the conserved F or W. Fields, in order: D gene, V gene, J gene, clone size, CDR3 protein, CDR3 DNA. D genes are given only for firm matches. Size is stated for part of the rows, as once, few or many counts, or as a class when the clone is expanded.

D: NA
V: TRBV9
J: TRBJ1-2
size: NA
CDR3: CASGPTDSPNYGYTF
DNA: TGTGCCAGCGGACCAACTGACAGCCCTAACTATGGCTACACCTTC

D: TRBD2
V: TRBV7-2
J: TRBJ2-5
size: NA
CDR3: CASSLGLAGGQETQYF
DNA: TGTGCCAGCAGCTTAGGCCTAGCGGGGGGGCAAGAGACCCAGTACTTC

D: NA
V: TRBV6-2/TRBV6-3
J: TRBJ2-5
size: NA
CDR3: CASSYSTVETQYF
DNA: TGTGCCAGCAGTTACTCGACCGTAGAGACCCAGTACTTC

D: NA
V: TRBV3-1/TRBV3-2
J: TRBJ1-6
size: NA
CDR3: CASSRLGNSPLHF
DNA: TGTGCCAGCAGCCGCTTAGGTAATTCACCCCTCCACTTT

D: NA
V: TRBV12-3/TRBV12-4
J: TRBJ1-5
size: NA
CDR3: CASSSAVNQPQHF
DNA: TGTGCCAGCAGTTCGGCGGTCAATCAGCCCCAGCATTTT

D: NA
V: TRBV4-3
J: TRBJ2-1
size: NA
CDR3: CASSQVHENPNEQFF
DNA: TGCGCCAGCAGCCAAGTCCACGAAAACCCCAATGAGCAGTTCTTC

D: NA
V: TRBV10-3
J: TRBJ1-5
size: NA
CDR3: CAISGGQGNQPQHF
DNA: TGTGCCATCAGTGGGGGGCAAGGCAATCAGCCCCAGCATTTT

D: NA
V: TRBV5-1
J: TRBJ1-6
size: once
CDR3: CASSREGSYNSPLHF
DNA: TGCGCCAGCTCGAGAGAGGGATCCTATAATTCACCCCTCCACTTT

D: NA
V: TRBV29-1
J: TRBJ2-7
size: NA
CDR3: CSVEGVYGEQYF
DNA: TGCAGCGTAGAGGGGGTATACGGCGAGCAGTACTTC

D: TRBD1
V: TRBV29-1
J: TRBJ2-3
size: once
CDR3: CSVEDYGTGPDTQYF
DNA: TGCAGCGTTGAAGATTACGGGACAGGGCCAGATACGCAGTATTTT

D: NA
V: TRBV4-2
J: TRBJ1-2
size: NA
CDR3: CASSQDRRGLNYGYTF
DNA: TGTGCCAGCAGCCAAGATAGGAGGGGACTTAACTATGGCTACACCTTC

D: TRBD1
V: TRBV27
J: TRBJ1-2
size: NA
CDR3: CASGRQGTYGYTF
DNA: TGTGCCAGCGGCAGACAGGGTACCTATGGCTACACCTTC

D: NA
V: TRBV5-1
J: TRBJ1-4
size: NA
CDR3: CASSPSTTTNEKLFF
DNA: TGCGCCAGCAGCCCATCGACTACAACTAATGAAAAACTGTTTTTT

D: NA
V: TRBV10-3
J: TRBJ1-1
size: NA
CDR3: CAISETGVAFF
DNA: TGTGCCATCAGTGAGACAGGTGTTGCTTTCTTT

D: TRBD1
V: TRBV15
J: TRBJ2-7
size: NA
CDR3: CATSRTTGAPDEQYF
DNA: TGTGCCACCAGCAGGACCACAGGGGCTCCCGACGAGCAGTACTTC

D: TRBD2
V: TRBV7-2
J: TRBJ2-7
size: NA
CDR3: CASSAKIVAGGPDEQYF
DNA: TGTGCCAGCAGCGCCAAAATCGTAGCGGGAGGGCCGGACGAGCAGTACTTC

D: TRBD1
V: TRBV13
J: TRBJ2-2
size: NA
CDR3: CASSSGTGSAGELFF
DNA: TGTGCCAGCAGCTCCGGGACAGGAAGCGCCGGGGAGCTGTTTTTT

D: TRBD1
V: TRBV7-3
J: TRBJ1-2
size: NA
CDR3: CASSAGQGTNYGYTF
DNA: TGTGCCAGCAGCGCGGGACAGGGGACTAACTATGGCTACACCTTC

D: NA
V: TRBV5-1
J: TRBJ1-1
size: NA
CDR3: CASSSRGDDTEAFF
DNA: TGCGCCAGCAGCTCCCGGGGGGACGACACTGAAGCTTTCTTT

D: TRBD2
V: TRBV24-1
J: TRBJ2-3
size: NA
CDR3: CATSDPTSGSGTDTQYF
DNA: TGTGCCACCAGCGATCCCACTAGCGGGAGTGGAACAGATACGCAGTATTTT

D: NA
V: TRBV15
J: TRBJ2-7
size: NA
CDR3: CATSRDPGGVDEQYF
DNA: TGTGCCACCAGCAGAGATCCTGGGGGCGTGGACGAGCAGTACTTC

D: NA
V: TRBV2
J: TRBJ2-3
size: NA
CDR3: CASSDLRGAGDTQYF
DNA: TGTGCCAGCAGTGATCTTAGGGGGGCGGGAGATACGCAGTATTTT

D: TRBD2
V: TRBV5-4
J: TRBJ2-1
size: NA
CDR3: CASSSPGTSTNEQFF
DNA: TGTGCCAGCAGCTCACCCGGGACTAGTACCAATGAGCAGTTCTTC

D: TRBD1
V: TRBV7-3
J: TRBJ1-6
size: NA
CDR3: CASSPGGFDSPLHF
DNA: TGTGCCAGCAGCCCAGGGGGATTCGATTCACCCCTCCACTTT

D: TRBD1
V: TRBV15
J: TRBJ2-7
size: NA
CDR3: CATSRDLGGSYEQYF
DNA: TGTGCCACCAGCAGAGATCTAGGGGGCTCTTACGAGCAGTACTTC

D: NA
V: TRBV13
J: TRBJ2-5
size: once
CDR3: CASSLGGPAETQYF
DNA: TGTGCCAGCAGCCTGGGGGGGCCCGCAGAGACCCAGTACTTC

D: NA
V: TRBV4-1
J: TRBJ1-5
size: NA
CDR3: CASSQDAGEIQPQHF
DNA: TGCGCCAGCAGCCAAGATGCAGGTGAGATTCAGCCCCAGCATTTT

D: NA
V: TRBV5-6
J: TRBJ2-7
size: few
CDR3: CASSHRSRGASSYEQYF
DNA: TGTGCCAGCAGCCACCGGTCCCGAGGGGCCAGCTCCTACGAGCAGTACTTC